The rows below give T cell receptor beta chains drawn from one sample of a study of T-cell reconstitution after alpha-beta-depleted transplantation in children. TCRdb re-called the PCR reads with MiXCR, one entry per CDR3 protein. This repertoire shows about 460,000 distinct CDR3 sequences, 10% found once; its top ten account for 2%. Sequenced here: PBMCs, sampled before TCRalphabeta/CD19-depleted stem cell transplant. These TCRs come from a child aged 2-9 years with inherited bone marrow failure, due to receive a stem cell transplant. CDR3s leave out the opening cysteine and the closing phenylalanine or tryptophan. D genes are given only for firm matches. Part of the rows lack a size; the others show once, few, many or a class for expanded clones.

>TRBJ2-1|few|TRBD2|TRBV20-1
SARLAGGSSYNEQF
>TRBJ2-3|many|TRBD2|TRBV4-1
ASSPGTSLGTQY
>TRBJ2-1|-|TRBD2|TRBV9
ASSVDVGLAGFGEQF
>TRBJ2-7|many|TRBD1|TRBV27
ASRPGQGYEQY
>TRBJ2-1|-|-|TRBV5-6
ASSLGALASPF
>TRBJ1-1|few|-|TRBV30
AWSAGIEAF
>TRBJ2-3|few|TRBD1|TRBV4-1
ASRRQGVDTQY
>TRBJ1-4|many|-|TRBV25-1
ASSEYIGRGNEKLF
>TRBJ2-5|many|TRBD1|TRBV5-1
ASSFNTGTEETQY
>TRBJ2-1|once|TRBD1|TRBV5-4
ASSLDTGAAYNEQF
>TRBJ1-2|few|-|TRBV7-9
ASSPGPHGYT
>TRBJ2-4|many|-|TRBV29-1
SVLPVGGLAKNIQY
>TRBJ2-1|-|-|TRBV7-6
ASSAFTWDSYNEQF
>TRBJ2-7|many|-|TRBV6-6
ASGLGISEQY
>TRBJ2-1|many|-|TRBV11-2
ASSSYIGSYNEQF
>TRBJ2-2|few|TRBD2|TRBV12-3/TRBV12-4
ASSLGSGRASTGELF
>TRBJ2-5|many|-|TRBV4-3
ASSQVKQGVRETQY
>TRBJ2-1|many|-|TRBV5-1
ASSLAGDRNEQF
>TRBJ2-5|many|TRBD2|TRBV5-1
ASSYGTSETQY
>TRBJ2-7|many|TRBD2|TRBV4-2
ASSQDGVAVLAGDEQY
>TRBJ2-7|many|TRBD1|TRBV29-1
SVAGTGGEQY
>TRBJ2-5|many|-|TRBV28
ASSYQLQETQY
>TRBJ1-4|many|TRBD1|TRBV6-1
ASRLRGRNEKLF
>TRBJ2-7|-|TRBD1|TRBV29-1
SVERQGPYEQY
>TRBJ2-7|few|TRBD2|TRBV28
ASSRPILAGAPYEQY
>TRBJ2-1|-|-|TRBV28
ASSLWLVGPSSYNEQF
>TRBJ1-1|few|-|TRBV12-3/TRBV12-4
ASAPGGEAF
>TRBJ1-6|many|TRBD1|TRBV10-3
AIRGTANNNSPLH
>TRBJ2-7|many|-|TRBV20-1
SARPGLDSYEQY
>TRBJ2-6|-|TRBD1|TRBV7-6
ASSLRARPEGANGLT
>TRBJ2-3|many|TRBD2|TRBV6-1
ASSEAGGSFPDTQY
>TRBJ2-7|many|TRBD2|TRBV20-1
SARAPGLLHPYEQY
>TRBJ2-1|many|TRBD2|TRBV7-8
ASTKESGLAGNNEQF
>TRBJ2-7|-|-|TRBV19
ASSFQVGNYEQY
>TRBJ1-1|many|-|TRBV4-3
ASSPDRVWTEAF
>TRBJ2-7|many|-|TRBV29-1
SVVPGNSYEQY
>TRBJ2-7|many|TRBD2|TRBV7-2
ASRVAGDYEQY